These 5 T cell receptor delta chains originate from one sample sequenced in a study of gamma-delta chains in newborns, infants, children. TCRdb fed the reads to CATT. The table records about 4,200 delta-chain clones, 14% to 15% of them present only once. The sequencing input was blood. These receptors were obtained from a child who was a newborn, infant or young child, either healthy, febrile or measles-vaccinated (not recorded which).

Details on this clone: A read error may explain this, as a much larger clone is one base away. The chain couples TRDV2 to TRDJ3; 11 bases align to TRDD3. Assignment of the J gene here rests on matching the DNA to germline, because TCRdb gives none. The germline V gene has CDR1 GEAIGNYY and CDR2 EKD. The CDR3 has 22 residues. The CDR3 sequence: CACDTVQELGDKGSWDTRKMFF. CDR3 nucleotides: TGTGCCTGTGACACCGTTCAAGAACTGGGGGATAAGGGCTCCTGGGACACCCGAAAGATGTTTTTC.

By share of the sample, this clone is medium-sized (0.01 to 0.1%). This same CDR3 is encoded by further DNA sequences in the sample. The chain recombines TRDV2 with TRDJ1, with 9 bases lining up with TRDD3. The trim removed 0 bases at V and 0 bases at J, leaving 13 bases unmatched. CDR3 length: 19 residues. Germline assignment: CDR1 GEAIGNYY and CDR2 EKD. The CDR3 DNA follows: TGTGCCTGTGACACCGTTCCCGTACTGGGGGACCCTAACACCGATAAACTCATCTTT. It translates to CACDTVPVLGDPNTDKLIF.

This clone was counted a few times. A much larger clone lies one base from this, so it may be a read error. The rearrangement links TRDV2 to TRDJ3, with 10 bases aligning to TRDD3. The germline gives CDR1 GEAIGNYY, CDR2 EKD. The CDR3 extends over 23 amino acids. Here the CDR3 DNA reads TGTGCCTGTGATCCCGTGGTGGGGGATACTGAGGTTAGGGCCTCCCGGGACACCCGACAGATGTTTTTC. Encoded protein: CACDPVVGDTEVRASRDTRQMFF.

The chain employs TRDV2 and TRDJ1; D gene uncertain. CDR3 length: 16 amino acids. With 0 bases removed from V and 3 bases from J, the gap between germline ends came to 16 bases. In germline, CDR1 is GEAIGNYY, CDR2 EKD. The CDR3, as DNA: TGTGCCTGTGACACCGTGGGACAAGGACGCTCCGATAAACTCATCTTT. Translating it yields CACDTVGQGRSDKLIF.

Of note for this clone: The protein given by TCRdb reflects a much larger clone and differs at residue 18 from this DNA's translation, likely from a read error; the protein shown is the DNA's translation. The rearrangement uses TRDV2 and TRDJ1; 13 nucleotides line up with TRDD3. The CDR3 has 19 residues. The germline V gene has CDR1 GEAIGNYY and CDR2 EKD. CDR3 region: CACDVLGDTRPTYTDKLTF. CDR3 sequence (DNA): TGTGCCTGTGACGTACTGGGGGATACGCGCCCGACGTACACCGATAAACTCACCTTT.